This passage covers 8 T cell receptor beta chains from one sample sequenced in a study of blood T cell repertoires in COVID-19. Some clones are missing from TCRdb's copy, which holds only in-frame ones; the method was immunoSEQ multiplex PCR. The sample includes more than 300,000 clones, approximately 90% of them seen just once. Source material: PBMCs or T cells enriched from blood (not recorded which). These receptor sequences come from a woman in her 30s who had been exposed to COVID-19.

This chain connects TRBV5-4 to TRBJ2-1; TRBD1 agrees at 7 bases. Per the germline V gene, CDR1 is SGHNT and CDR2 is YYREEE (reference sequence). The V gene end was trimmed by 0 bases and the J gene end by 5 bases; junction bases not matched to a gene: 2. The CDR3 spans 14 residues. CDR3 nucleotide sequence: TGTGCCAGCAGCTTGGCCGGGACAGACAATGAGCAGTTCTTC. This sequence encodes CASSLAGTDNEQFF.

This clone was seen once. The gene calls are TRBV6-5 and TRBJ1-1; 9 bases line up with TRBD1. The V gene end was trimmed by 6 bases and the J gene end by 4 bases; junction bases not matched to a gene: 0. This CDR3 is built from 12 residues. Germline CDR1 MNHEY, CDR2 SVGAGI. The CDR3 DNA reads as TGTGCCAGCAGGGACAGGGGCACTGAAGCTTTCTTT. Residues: CASRDRGTEAFF.

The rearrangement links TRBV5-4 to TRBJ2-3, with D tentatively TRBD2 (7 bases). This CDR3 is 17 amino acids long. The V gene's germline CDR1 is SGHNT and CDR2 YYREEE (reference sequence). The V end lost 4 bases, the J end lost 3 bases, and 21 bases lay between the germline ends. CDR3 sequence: CASSLKTGGEGTDTQYF. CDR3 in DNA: TGTGCCAGCAGCCTGAAGACGGGGGGCGAAGGGACAGATACGCAGTATTTT. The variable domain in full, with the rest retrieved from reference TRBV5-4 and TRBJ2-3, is ETGVTQSPTHLIKTRGQQVTLRCSSQSGHNTVSWYQQALGQGPQFIFQYYREEENGRGNFPPRFSGLQFPNYSSELNVNALELDDSALYLCASSLKTGGEGTDTQYFGPGTRLTVL.

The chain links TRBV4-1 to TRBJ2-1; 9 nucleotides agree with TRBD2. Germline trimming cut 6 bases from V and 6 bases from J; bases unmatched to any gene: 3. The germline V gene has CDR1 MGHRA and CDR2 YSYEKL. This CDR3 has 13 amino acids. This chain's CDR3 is CASSGGGGNEQFF. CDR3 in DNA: TGCGCCAGCAGTGGCGGGGGGGGCAATGAGCAGTTCTTC.

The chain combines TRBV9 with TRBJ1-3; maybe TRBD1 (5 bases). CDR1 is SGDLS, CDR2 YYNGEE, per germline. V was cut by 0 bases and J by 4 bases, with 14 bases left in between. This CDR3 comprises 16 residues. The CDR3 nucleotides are TGTGCCAGCAGCGTAGCGGGGGTTGTTCGCGGAAACACCATATATTTT. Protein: CASSVAGVVRGNTIYF.

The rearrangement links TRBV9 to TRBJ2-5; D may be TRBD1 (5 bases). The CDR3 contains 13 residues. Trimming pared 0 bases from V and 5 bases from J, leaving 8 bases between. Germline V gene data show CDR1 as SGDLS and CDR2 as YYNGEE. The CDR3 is CASSVAQGETQYF. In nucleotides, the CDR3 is TGTGCCAGCAGCGTAGCCCAGGGCGAGACCCAGTACTTC.

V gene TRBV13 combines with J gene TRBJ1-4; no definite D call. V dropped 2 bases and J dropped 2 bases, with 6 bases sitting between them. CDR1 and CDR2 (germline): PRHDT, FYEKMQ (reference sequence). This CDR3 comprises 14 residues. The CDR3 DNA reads TGTGCCAGCAGCTTATGGGAGACTAATGAAAAACTGTTTTTT. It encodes CASSLWETNEKLFF.

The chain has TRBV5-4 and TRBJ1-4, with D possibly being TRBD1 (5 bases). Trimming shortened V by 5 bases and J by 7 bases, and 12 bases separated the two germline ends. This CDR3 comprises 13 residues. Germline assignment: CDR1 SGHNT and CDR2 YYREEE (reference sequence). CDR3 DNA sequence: TGTGCCAGCAGACCGCGGGGCGCTGAAAAACTGTTTTTT. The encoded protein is CASRPRGAEKLFF.